The following is a T cell receptor beta chain sequence with its context. Its specificity is not known. Per the study methods: Productive clonotypes were detectable down to 2.59 x 10-5 frequency. TCRdb keeps only in-frame clones here, not all; method: immunoSEQ multiplex PCR. The V and J calls and clone size come from that table; D and trimming were worked out from the DNA. The sample yields around 30,000 clones, 65% to 80% seen once. This CDR3 comprises 17 residues. V lost 5 bases and J lost 0; bases outside the gene matches: 6. Germline loops: CDR1 LNHDA, CDR2 SQIVND (reference sequence). Buffy coats from healthy blood donors served as controls. This record comes from a study of STAT5B mutations in CD4+ large granular lymphocyte leukemia. Study outcomes and limitations: About 24% of private leukemic clonotypes occurred rarely in other patients' non-leukemic repertoires.

The V gene is TRBV19, the J gene TRBJ2-6; 8 positions agree with TRBD2. Sample: CD4+ T cells from blood buffy coats. The origin of this receptor is a human donor in good health. The CDR3 DNA follows: TGTGCCAGTAGTCTTAGCGGGATCCCCTCTGGGGCCAACGTCCTGACTTTC. Translated: CASSLSGIPSGANVLTF.